This T cell receptor (beta chain) is from a study of response to subunit inactivated influenza vaccine. Findings and limits, study-wide: Authors suggested each seasonal influenza vaccination recruits few new T cells.

MiXCR was run by TCRdb on the RT-PCR reads, yielding one entry per CDR3 protein. The sample lists roughly 670,000 distinct CDR3 sequences, around 15% seen once, with about 7.4% in the top ten. This clonotype was picked up a small number of times. No antigen is known for it. The CDR3 has 15 amino acids. With 5 bases clipped from V and 3 bases from J, the junction kept 8 bases outside the gene matches. This specimen consisted of PBMCs from blood, obtained approximately 15 days before vaccination. The clonotype originates from a man in his forties or fifties who received an inactivated influenza vaccine. The V gene is TRBV12-3 or TRBV12-4, the J gene TRBJ2-7, with 9 bases identical to TRBD1. CDR3 protein: CASSLGTGKIYEQYF. CDR3 nucleotide sequence: TGTGCCAGCAGTCTCGGGACAGGGAAGATCTACGAGCAGTACTTC.